This entry features one TCR beta chain sequence. Its antigen remains unidentified. In the PCR, 60 Vbeta and 13 Jbeta primers were used. Sequenced by immunoSEQ multiplex PCR; TCRdb stores in-frame clones only, minus some. The sample lists around 180,000 clones, about four fifths occurring once. These data originate in a study of cytomegalovirus exposure and HLA in healthy donors. Study-wide findings and caveats: In presence/absence analyses, roughly uniform sequencing depth across donors was assumed. What a later analysis showed was that several of the most significant clusters appeared linked to common viral pathogens. In a later analysis, a missense DCLRE1C variant was linked to TCR beta V- and J-gene trimming. Most TCR sequences proved rare, with some public TCRs found in many donors.

Germline CDR1 is SGDLS and CDR2 is YYNGEE. V trimming: 3 bases; J trimming: 0 bases; junction bases outside the gene matches: 8. The CDR3 is made up of 17 amino acids. The genes are TRBV9 and TRBJ2-1; 8 nucleotides align to TRBD1. The clonotype was recovered from a man between 18 and 29 years old in good health and CMV-seronegative. The sequencing input was PBMCs. The CDR3 sequence: CASSGQRQGSSYNEQFF. CDR3 bases: TGTGCCAGCAGCGGTCAACGACAGGGGAGCTCCTACAATGAGCAGTTCTTC.